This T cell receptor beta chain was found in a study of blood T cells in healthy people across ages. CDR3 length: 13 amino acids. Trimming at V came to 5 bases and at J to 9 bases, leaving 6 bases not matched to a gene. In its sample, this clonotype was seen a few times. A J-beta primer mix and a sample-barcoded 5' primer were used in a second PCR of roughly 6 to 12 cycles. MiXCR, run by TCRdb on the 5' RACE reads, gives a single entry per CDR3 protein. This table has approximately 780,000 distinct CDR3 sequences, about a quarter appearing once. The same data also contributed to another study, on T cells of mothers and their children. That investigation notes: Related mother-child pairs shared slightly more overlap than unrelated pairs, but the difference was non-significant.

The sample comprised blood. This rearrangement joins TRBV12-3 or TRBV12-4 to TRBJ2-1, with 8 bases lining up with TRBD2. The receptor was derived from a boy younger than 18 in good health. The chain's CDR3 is CASSKAGEREQFF. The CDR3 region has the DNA TGTGCCAGCAGTAAAGCGGGGGAGCGTGAGCAGTTCTTC.